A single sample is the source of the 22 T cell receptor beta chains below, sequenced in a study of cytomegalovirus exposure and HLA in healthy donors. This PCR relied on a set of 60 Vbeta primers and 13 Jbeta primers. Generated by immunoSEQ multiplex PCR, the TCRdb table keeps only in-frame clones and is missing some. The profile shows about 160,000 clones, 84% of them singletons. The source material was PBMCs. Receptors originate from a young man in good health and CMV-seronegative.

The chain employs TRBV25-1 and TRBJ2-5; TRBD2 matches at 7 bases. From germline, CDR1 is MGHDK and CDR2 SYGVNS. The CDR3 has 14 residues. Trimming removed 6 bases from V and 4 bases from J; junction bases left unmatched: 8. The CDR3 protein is CASRQGGRRETQYF. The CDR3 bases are TGTGCCAGCAGGCAGGGAGGGAGAAGAGAGACCCAGTACTTC.

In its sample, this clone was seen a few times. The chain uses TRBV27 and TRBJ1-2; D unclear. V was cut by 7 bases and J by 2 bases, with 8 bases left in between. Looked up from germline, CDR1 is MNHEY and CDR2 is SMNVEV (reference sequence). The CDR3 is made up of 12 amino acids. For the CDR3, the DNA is TGTGCCAGCACCGACGGGAACTATGGCTACACCTTC. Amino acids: CASTDGNYGYTF.

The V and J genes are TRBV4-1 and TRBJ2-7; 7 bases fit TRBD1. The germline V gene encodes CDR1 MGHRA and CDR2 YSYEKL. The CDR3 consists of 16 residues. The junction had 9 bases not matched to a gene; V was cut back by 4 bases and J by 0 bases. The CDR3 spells CASSPLGGTASYEQYF. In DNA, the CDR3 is TGCGCCAGCAGCCCTCTAGGTGGGACAGCCTCCTACGAGCAGTACTTC.

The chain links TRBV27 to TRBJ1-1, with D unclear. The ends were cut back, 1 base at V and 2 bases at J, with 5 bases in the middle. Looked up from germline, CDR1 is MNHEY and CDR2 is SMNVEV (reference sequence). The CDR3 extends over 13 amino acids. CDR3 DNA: TGTGCCAGCAGTTTATGGGCTAACACTGAAGCTTTCTTT. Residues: CASSLWANTEAFF.

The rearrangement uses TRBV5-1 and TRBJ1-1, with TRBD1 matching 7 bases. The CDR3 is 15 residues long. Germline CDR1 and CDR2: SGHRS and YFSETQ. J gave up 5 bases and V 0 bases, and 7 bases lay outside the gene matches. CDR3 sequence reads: CASSLAPSRGTEAFF. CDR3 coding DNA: TGCGCCAGCAGCTTGGCCCCCAGCAGGGGGACTGAAGCTTTCTTT.

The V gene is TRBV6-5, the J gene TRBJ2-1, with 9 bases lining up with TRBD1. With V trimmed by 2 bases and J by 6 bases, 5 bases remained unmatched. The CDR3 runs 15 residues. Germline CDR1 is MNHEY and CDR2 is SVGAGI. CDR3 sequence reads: CASSYHGQGLNEQFF. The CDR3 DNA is TGTGCCAGCAGTTACCATGGACAGGGGCTCAATGAGCAGTTCTTC.

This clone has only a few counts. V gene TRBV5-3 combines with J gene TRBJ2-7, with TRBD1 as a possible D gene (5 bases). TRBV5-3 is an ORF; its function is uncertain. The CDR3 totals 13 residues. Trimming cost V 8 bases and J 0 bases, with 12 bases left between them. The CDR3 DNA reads TGTGCCAGTTTACACAGGATCTCCTACGAGCAGTACTTC. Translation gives CASLHRISYEQYF.

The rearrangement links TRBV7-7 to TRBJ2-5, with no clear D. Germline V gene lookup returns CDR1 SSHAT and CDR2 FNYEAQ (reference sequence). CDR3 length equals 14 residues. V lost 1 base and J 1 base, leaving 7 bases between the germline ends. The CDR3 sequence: CASSLGQFQETQYF. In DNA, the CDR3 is TGTGCCAGCAGCTTAGGACAATTCCAAGAGACCCAGTACTTC.

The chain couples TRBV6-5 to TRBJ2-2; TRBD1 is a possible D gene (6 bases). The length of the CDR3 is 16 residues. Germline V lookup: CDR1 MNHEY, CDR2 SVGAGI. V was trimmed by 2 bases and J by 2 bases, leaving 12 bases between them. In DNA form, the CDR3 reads TGTGCCAGCAGTTACGTGTCAGGGGCTAACACCGGGGAGCTGTTTTTT. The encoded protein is CASSYVSGANTGELFF.

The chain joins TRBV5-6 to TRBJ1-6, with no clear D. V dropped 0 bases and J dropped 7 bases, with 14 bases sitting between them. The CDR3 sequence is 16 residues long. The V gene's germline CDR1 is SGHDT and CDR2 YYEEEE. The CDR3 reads CASSLEPRGSNSPLHF. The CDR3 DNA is TGTGCCAGCAGCTTGGAGCCTCGGGGTAGCAATTCACCCCTCCACTTT.

The CDR3 here is CAWRQIANEQFF. CDR3 nucleotide sequence: TGTGCCTGGAGACAAATAGCCAATGAGCAGTTCTTC. The genes are TRBV30 and TRBJ2-1; D not resolved. Germline V CDR1 and CDR2: GTSNPN, SVGIG (reference sequence). Between the trimmed V and J ends, which lost 3 bases and 6 bases, there was a span of 9 bases. The CDR3 is made up of 12 amino acids.

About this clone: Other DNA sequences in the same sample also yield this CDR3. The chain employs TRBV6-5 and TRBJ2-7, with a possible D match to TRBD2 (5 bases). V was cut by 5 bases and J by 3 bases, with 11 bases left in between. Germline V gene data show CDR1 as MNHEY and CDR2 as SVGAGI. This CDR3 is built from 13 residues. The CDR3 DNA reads TGTGCCAGCAGTGAAGGAGGAGACTACGAGCAGTACTTC. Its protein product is CASSEGGDYEQYF.

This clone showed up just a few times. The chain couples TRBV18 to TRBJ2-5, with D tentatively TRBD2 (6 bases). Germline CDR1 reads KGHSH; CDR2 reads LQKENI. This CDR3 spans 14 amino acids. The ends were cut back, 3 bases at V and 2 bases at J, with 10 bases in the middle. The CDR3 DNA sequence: TGTGCCAGCTCACCGGACTACCAACAAGAGACCCAGTACTTC. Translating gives CASSPDYQQETQYF. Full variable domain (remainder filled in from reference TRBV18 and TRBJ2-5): NAGVMQNPRHLVRRRGQEARLRCSPMKGHSHVYWYRQLPEEGLKFMVYLQKENIIDESGMPKERFSAEFPKEGPSILRIQQVVRGDSAAYFCASSPDYQQETQYFGPGTRLLVL.

CDR3 sequence reads: CSVTPGRWEAGNEQFF. For the CDR3, the DNA is TGCAGCGTTACACCCGGGAGGTGGGAGGCGGGGAATGAGCAGTTCTTC. The chain joins TRBV29-1 to TRBJ2-1; 7 nucleotides match TRBD2. Germline CDR1 reads SQVTM; CDR2 reads ANQGSEA. The V segment lost 5 bases and the J segment 7 bases; nucleotides outside the gene matches: 17. The CDR3 consists of 16 residues.

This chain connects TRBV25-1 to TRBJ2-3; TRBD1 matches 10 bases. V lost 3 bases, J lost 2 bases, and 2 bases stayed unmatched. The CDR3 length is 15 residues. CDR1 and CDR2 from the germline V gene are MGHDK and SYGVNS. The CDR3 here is CASSEGQGPTDTQYF. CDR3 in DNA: TGTGCCAGCAGTGAGGGACAGGGGCCCACAGATACGCAGTATTTT.

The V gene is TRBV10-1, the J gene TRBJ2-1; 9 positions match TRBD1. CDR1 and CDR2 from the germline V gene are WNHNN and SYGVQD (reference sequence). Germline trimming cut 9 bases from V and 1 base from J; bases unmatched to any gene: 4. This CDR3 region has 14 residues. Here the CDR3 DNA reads TGCGCCAGTAGCGGACAGGGGTCCTACAATGAGCAGTTCTTC. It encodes CASSGQGSYNEQFF.

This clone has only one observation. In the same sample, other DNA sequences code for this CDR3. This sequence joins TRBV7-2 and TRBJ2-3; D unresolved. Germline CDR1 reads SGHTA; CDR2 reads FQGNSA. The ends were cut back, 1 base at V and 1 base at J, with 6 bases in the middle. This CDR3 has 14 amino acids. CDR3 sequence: CASSLGLGTDTQYF. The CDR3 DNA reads TGTGCCAGCAGCTTAGGGCTGGGCACAGATACGCAGTATTTT.

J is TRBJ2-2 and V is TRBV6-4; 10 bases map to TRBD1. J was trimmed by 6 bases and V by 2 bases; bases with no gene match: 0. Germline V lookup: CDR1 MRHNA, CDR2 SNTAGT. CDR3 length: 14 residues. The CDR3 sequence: CASSDGQGAGELFF. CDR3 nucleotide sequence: TGTGCCAGCAGTGACGGACAGGGGGCCGGGGAGCTGTTTTTT.

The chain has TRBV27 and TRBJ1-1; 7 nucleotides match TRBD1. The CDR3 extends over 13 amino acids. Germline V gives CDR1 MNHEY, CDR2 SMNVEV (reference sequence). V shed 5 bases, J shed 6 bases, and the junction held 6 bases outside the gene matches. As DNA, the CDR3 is TGTGCCAGCAGTCCTCAGGGGGTTTCTGAAGCTTTCTTT. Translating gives CASSPQGVSEAFF.

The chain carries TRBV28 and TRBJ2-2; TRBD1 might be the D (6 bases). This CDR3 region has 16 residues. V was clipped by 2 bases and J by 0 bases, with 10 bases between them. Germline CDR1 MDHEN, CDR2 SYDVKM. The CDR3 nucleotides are TGTGCCAGCAGTTTAGGGGGCGGACCGAACACCGGGGAGCTGTTTTTT. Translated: CASSLGGGPNTGELFF.

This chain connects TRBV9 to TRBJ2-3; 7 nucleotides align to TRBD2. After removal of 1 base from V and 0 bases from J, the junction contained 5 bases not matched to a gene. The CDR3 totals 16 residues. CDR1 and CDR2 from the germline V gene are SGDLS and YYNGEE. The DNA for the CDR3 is TGTGCCAGCAGCGTACTAGCGGAGTCTAGCACAGATACGCAGTATTTT. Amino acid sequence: CASSVLAESSTDTQYF.

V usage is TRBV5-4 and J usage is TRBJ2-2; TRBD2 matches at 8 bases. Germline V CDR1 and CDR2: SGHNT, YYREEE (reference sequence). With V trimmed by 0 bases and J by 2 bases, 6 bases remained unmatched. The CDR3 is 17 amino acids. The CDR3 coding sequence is TGTGCCAGCAGCTTGGCTTCTAGCGGGCTTAACACCGGGGAGCTGTTTTTT. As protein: CASSLASSGLNTGELFF.